Reported below is one T cell receptor beta chain. Its specificity is unknown. This record belongs to a study of T cell repertoires in cytomegalovirus infection. Trimming at V came to 5 bases and at J to 8 bases, leaving 7 bases not matched to a gene. This CDR3 spans 14 amino acids. Germline V gives CDR1 SGHVS, CDR2 FNYEAQ. TCRdb fed the reads into MiXCR, producing one record per CDR3 protein. The repertoire holds about 570,000 distinct CDR3 sequences, with 35% to 50% as singletons. This chain uses TRBV7-6 with TRBJ2-1, with 9 bases that match TRBD2. The TCR sequence derives from a human donor in good health (CMV status not recorded). Some clones in this sample may be carry-over from other donors' samples. The sequences come from cultured PBMCs, collected from culture after CMV antigen stimulation. CDR3 nucleotides: TGTGCCAGCAGCCCCCTCCGCGGGGGGGATGAGCAGTTCTTC. It yields the protein CASSPLRGGDEQFF.